This is a list of T cell receptor beta chains from one sample in a study of T-cell reconstitution after alpha-beta-depleted transplantation in children. MiXCR, run by TCRdb on the PCR reads, gives a single entry per CDR3 protein. Among hundreds of thousands of distinct CDR3 sequences listed, under 20% were seen once. The sample consisted of PBMCs, mostly from graft donor cells, taken 360 days after TCRalphabeta/CD19-depleted stem cell transplant. The receptors derive from a male patient aged 2 to 10 who had a stem cell transplant for acute lymphoblastic leukemia, so the T cells may come from the graft donor. Each CDR3 is given with its conserved first and last residue. A D gene is named only where the DNA matches it firmly. The size field is filled for only some rows; it gives once, few, many or a size class.

d_call	clone_size	v_call	cdr3_length	j_call	cdr3_aa	cdr3_nt
NA	few	TRBV20-1	17	TRBJ2-3	CSARVIARAQNTDTQYF	TGCAGTGCTAGAGTGATTGCCCGCGCCCAGAACACAGATACGCAGTATTTT
NA	NA	TRBV5-1	13	TRBJ2-2	CASNPLSTGELFF	TGCGCCAGCAACCCTCTCTCCACCGGGGAGCTGTTTTTT
NA	NA	TRBV9	13	TRBJ1-1	CASSDGQPTEAFF	TGTGCCAGCAGCGACGGCCAACCAACTGAAGCTTTCTTT
TRBD2	few	TRBV7-7	15	TRBJ2-5	CASSLAYGGQETQYF	TGTGCTAGCAGCTTAGCGTACGGGGGGCAAGAGACCCAGTACTTC
TRBD1	NA	TRBV20-1	13	TRBJ1-6	CSARDGQGSPLHF	TGCAGTGCTAGAGATGGACAGGGTTCACCCCTCCACTTT
NA	NA	TRBV28	20	TRBJ2-2	CASSPHPPMLGPVNTGELFF	TGTGCCAGCAGTCCCCATCCCCCCATGCTAGGGCCAGTGAACACCGGGGAGCTGTTTTTT
NA	once	TRBV4-3	16	TRBJ2-3	CASSQDPGPYTDTQYF	TGCGCCAGCAGCCAAGATCCCGGGCCCTACACAGATACGCAGTATTTT
NA	NA	TRBV5-1	14	TRBJ2-7	CASSPRDVYYEQYF	TGCGCCAGCAGCCCCCGGGACGTCTACTACGAGCAGTACTTC
NA	few	TRBV5-1	14	TRBJ2-2	CASSLALGAGELFF	TGCGCCAGCAGCTTGGCCCTTGGGGCCGGGGAGCTGTTTTTT
NA	few	TRBV6-1	13	TRBJ1-5	CASSEGLIQPQHF	TGTGCCAGCAGTGAAGGACTAATTCAGCCCCAGCATTTT
NA	few	TRBV12-3/TRBV12-4	15	TRBJ2-7	CASSFLSRGGDEQYF	TGTGCCAGCAGTTTTCTTAGCAGGGGTGGCGACGAGCAGTACTTC
TRBD1	NA	TRBV7-9	16	TRBJ2-7	CASSLGPTGGSSEQYF	TGTGCCAGCAGCTTAGGGCCGACAGGGGGCTCGTCTGAGCAGTACTTC
NA	NA	TRBV29-1	13	TRBJ2-3	CSVEGESTDTQYF	TGCAGCGTTGAAGGGGAGAGCACAGATACGCAGTATTTT
NA	NA	TRBV6-1	15	TRBJ2-1	CASSDLTRLHNEQFF	TGTGCCAGCAGTGACCTTACGCGACTCCACAATGAGCAGTTCTTC
NA	many	TRBV9	13	TRBJ2-5	CASSVVGGETQYF	TGTGCCAGCAGCGTAGTCGGGGGAGAGACCCAGTACTTC
NA	many	TRBV6-1	13	TRBJ2-6	CASRRSGANVLTF	TGTGCCAGCAGAAGGTCTGGGGCCAACGTCCTGACTTTC
NA	NA	TRBV15	15	TRBJ2-2	CATSRGRSNTGELFF	TGTGCCACCAGCAGAGGCAGATCGAACACCGGGGAGCTGTTTTTT